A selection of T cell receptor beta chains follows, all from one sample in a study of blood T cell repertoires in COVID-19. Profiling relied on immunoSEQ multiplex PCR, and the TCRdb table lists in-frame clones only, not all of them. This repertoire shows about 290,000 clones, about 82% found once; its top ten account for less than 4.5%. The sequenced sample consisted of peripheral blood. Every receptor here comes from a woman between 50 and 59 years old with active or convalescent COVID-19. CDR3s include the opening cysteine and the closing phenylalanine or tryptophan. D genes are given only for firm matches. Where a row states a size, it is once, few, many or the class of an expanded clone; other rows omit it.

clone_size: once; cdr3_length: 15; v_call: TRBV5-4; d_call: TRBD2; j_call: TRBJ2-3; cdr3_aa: CASRRSGTITDTQYF; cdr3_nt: TGTGCCAGCAGACGTAGCGGGACCATCACAGATACGCAGTATTTT
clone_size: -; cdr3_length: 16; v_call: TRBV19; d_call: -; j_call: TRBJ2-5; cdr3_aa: CASSAAEAGPQETQYF; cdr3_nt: TGTGCCAGTAGTGCGGCAGAAGCGGGCCCTCAAGAGACCCAGTACTTC
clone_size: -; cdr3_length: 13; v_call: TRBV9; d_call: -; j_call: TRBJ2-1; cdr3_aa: CASSPSTGNEQFF; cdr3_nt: TGTGCCAGCAGCCCCTCAACCGGGAATGAGCAGTTCTTC
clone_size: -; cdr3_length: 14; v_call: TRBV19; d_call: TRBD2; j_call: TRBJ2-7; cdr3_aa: CASSLGAGGDEQYF; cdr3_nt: TGTGCCAGTAGTCTCGGCGCGGGAGGCGACGAGCAGTACTTC
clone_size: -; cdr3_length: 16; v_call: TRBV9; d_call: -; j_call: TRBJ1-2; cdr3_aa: CASSVDGGNNNYGYTF; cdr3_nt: TGTGCCAGCAGCGTAGATGGGGGCAATAATAACTATGGCTACACCTTC
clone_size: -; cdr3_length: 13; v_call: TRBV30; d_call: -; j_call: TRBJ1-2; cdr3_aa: CAWSPRGADGYTF; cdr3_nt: TGTGCCTGGAGCCCCCGTGGGGCTGATGGCTACACCTTC
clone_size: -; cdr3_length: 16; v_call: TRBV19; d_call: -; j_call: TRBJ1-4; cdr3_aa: CASSLTGQTTNEKLFF; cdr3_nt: TGTGCCAGTAGCTTGACGGGACAAACAACTAATGAAAAACTGTTTTTT
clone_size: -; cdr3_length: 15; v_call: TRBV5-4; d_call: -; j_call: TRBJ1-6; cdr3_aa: CASSWGRRYNSPLHF; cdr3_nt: TGTGCCAGCAGCTGGGGGCGCCGGTATAATTCACCCCTCCACTTT
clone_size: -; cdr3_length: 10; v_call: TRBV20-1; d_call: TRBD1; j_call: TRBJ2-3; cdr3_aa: CSAGSRDRDF; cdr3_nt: TGCAGTGCTGGATCCCGGGACAGGGATTTT
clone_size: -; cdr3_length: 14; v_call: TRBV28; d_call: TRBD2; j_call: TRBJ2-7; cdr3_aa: CASSPEAGAREQYF; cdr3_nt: TGTGCCAGCAGCCCCGAGGCGGGAGCGCGGGAGCAGTACTTC
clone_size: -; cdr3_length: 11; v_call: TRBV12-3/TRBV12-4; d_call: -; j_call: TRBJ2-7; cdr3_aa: CASSSSYEQYF; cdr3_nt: TGTGCCAGCAGCAGCTCCTACGAGCAGTACTTC
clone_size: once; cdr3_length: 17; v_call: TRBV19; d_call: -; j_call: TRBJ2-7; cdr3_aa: CASSRGQGLGTSYEQYF; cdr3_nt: TGTGCCAGTAGTAGAGGGCAGGGACTGGGTACTTCCTACGAGCAGTACTTC
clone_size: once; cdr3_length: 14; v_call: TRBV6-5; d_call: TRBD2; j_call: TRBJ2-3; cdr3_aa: CASSSGSVPDTQYF; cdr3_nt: TGTGCCAGCAGTAGCGGGAGTGTTCCAGATACGCAGTATTTT
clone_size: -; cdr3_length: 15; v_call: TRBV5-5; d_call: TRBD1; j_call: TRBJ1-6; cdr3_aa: CASISGQGAYSPLHF; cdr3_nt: TGTGCCAGCATCTCCGGACAGGGGGCTTATTCACCCCTCCACTTT
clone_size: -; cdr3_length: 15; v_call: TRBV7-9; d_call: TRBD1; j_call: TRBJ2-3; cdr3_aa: CASSLGQGRTDTQYF; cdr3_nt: TGTGCCAGCAGCCTCGGACAGGGGAGAACAGATACGCAGTATTTT
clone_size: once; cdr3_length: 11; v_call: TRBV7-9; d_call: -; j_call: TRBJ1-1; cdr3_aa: CASSTRTEAFF; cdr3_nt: TGTGCCAGCAGCACCCGGACTGAAGCTTTCTTT
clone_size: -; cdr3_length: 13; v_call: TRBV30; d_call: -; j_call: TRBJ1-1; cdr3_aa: CAWTGQPNTEAFF; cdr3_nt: TGTGCCTGGACTGGACAGCCGAACACTGAAGCTTTCTTT
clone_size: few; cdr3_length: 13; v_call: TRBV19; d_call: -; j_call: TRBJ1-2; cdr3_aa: CAITGAGVLGYTF; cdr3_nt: TGTGCCATCACTGGTGCGGGGGTCCTTGGCTACACCTTC
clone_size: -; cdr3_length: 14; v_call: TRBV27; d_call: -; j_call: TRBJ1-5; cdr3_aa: CASSPDRNNQPQHF; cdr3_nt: TGTGCCAGCAGTCCTGACAGAAACAATCAGCCCCAGCATTTT
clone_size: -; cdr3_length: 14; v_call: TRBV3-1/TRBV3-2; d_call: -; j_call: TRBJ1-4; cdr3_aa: CASSPHSTKSGLFF; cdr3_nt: TGTGCCAGCAGCCCTCACTCCACCAAATCGGGACTGTTTTTT
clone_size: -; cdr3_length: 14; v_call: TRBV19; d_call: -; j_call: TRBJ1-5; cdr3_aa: CASSMMGSHQPQHF; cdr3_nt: TGTGCCAGTAGTATGATGGGGAGCCATCAGCCCCAGCATTTT
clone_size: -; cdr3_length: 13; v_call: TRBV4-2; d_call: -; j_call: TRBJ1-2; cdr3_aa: CASSQEWGEGYTF; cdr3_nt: TGTGCCAGCAGCCAAGAGTGGGGGGAGGGCTACACCTTC
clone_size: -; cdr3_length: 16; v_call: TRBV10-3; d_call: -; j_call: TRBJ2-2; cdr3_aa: CAISDVRRESTGELFF; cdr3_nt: TGTGCCATCAGTGACGTTAGACGGGAGAGTACCGGGGAGCTGTTTTTT
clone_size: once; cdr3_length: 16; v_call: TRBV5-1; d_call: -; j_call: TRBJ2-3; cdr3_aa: CASSLGGSRSTDTQYF; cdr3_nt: TGCGCCAGCAGCTTGGGCGGATCGAGATCCACAGATACGCAGTATTTT
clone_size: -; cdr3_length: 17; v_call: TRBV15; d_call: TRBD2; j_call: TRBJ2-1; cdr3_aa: CATSYATLAGGLHEQFF; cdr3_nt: TGTGCCACCAGCTATGCTACACTAGCGGGAGGGTTGCATGAGCAGTTCTTC
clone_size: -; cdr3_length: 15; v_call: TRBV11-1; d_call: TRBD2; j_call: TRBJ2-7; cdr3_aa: CASSRLPLAGVEQYF; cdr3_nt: TGTGCCAGCAGCCGGCTCCCTCTAGCGGGAGTCGAGCAGTACTTC
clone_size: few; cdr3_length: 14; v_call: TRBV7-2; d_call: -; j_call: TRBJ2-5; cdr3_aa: CASSLGRAQETQYF; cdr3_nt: TGTGCCAGCAGCTTAGGGAGGGCCCAAGAGACCCAGTACTTC
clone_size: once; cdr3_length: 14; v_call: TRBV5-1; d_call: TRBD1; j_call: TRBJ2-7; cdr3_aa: CASSQKGAEYEQYF; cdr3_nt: TGCGCCAGCAGTCAAAAGGGGGCAGAATACGAGCAGTACTTC
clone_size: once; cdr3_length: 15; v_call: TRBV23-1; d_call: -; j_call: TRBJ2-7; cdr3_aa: CASSGGHLDSYEQYF; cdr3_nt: TGCGCCAGCAGTGGGGGACACCTTGATTCCTACGAGCAGTACTTC
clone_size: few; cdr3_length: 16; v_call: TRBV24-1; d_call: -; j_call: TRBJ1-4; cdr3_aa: CATSDFHEGANEKLFF; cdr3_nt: TGTGCCACCAGTGATTTTCACGAAGGGGCTAATGAAAAACTGTTTTTT
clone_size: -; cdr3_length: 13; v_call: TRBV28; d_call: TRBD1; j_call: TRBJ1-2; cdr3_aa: CASRTGVYSGYTF; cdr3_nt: TGTGCCAGCAGGACAGGGGTCTACAGTGGCTACACCTTC
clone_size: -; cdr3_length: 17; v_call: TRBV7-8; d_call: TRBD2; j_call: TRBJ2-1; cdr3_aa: CASSLAGTSGPYNEQFF; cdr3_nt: TGTGCCAGCAGCTTGGCAGGGACTAGCGGGCCCTACAATGAGCAGTTCTTC
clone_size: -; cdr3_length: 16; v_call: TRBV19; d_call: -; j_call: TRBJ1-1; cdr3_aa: CASKWTVLGTNTEAFF; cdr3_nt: TGTGCCAGTAAGTGGACAGTGCTAGGGACGAACACTGAAGCTTTCTTT
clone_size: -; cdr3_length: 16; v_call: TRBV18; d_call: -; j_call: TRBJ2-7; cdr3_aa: CASSPPVRGSGYEQYF; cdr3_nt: TGTGCCAGCTCACCACCTGTTCGGGGTAGCGGTTACGAGCAGTACTTC
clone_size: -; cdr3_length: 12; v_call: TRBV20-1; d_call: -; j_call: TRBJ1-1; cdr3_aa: CSASSRVTEAFF; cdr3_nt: TGCAGTGCTAGTTCCAGGGTCACTGAAGCTTTCTTT
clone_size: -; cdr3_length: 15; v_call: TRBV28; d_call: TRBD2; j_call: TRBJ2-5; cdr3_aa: CASSLWGGVRETQYF; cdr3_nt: TGTGCCAGCAGTTTATGGGGGGGGGTGCGAGAGACCCAGTACTTC
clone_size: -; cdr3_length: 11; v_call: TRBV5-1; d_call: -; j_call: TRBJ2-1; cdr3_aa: CASSGSGEQFF; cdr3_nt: TGCGCCAGCAGCGGGTCGGGTGAGCAGTTCTTC
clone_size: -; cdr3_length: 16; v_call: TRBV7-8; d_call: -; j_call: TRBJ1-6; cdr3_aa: CASSSQQVSYNSPLHF; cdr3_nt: TGTGCCAGCAGCAGCCAGCAGGTTTCCTATAATTCACCCCTCCACTTT
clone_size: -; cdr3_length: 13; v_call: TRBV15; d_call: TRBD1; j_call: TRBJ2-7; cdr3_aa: CATRGTGGAKQYF; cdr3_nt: TGTGCCACCAGAGGGACAGGGGGCGCGAAGCAGTACTTC
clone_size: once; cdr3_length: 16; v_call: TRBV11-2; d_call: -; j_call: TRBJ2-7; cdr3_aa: CASSLAHRAGPYEQYF; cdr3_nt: TGTGCCAGCAGCTTAGCCCACCGGGCGGGACCCTACGAGCAGTACTTC